The 13 T cell receptor beta chains below were found in one sample sequenced in a study of cytomegalovirus exposure and HLA in healthy donors. The PCR ran on 60 Vbeta and 13 Jbeta primers. Clones were sequenced by immunoSEQ multiplex PCR, and TCRdb holds only the in-frame ones, with some missing. The sample consists of over 100,000 clones, around three quarters of them appearing once. Specimen: PBMCs. These receptors all stem from a woman in her 30s in good health and CMV-seronegative.

This clone was seen a few times. The chain links TRBV4-2 to TRBJ1-1, with D uncertain. The germline V gene encodes CDR1 LGHNA and CDR2 YNFKEQ. V was clipped by 0 bases and J by 6 bases, with 11 bases between them. The CDR3 loop spans 14 amino acids. The CDR3 is CASSQDLELSEAFF. The CDR3 nucleotides read TGTGCCAGCAGCCAAGACCTAGAACTTTCTGAAGCTTTCTTT.

The J gene is TRBJ1-5, the V gene TRBV12-5, with 12 positions matching TRBD1. The CDR3 runs to 14 residues. Looked up from germline, CDR1 is LGHNT and CDR2 is FRNRAP. The V and J ends lost 8 bases and 6 bases, in that order; junction bases with no gene match: 5. The CDR3 sequence is CASRGTGGLQPQHF. The CDR3 DNA reads TGTGCTAGTAGGGGGACAGGGGGCCTTCAGCCCCAGCATTTT.

The chain recombines TRBV9 with TRBJ2-5, with 12 bases lining up with TRBD1. The V gene end was trimmed by 3 bases and the J gene end by 6 bases; junction bases not matched to a gene: 6. The CDR3 consists of 15 residues. Looked up from germline, CDR1 is SGDLS and CDR2 is YYNGEE. The CDR3: CASSAGTGGSKTQYF. In nucleotides, the CDR3 is TGTGCCAGCAGCGCCGGGACAGGGGGCAGCAAGACCCAGTACTTC. Complete variable domain (other parts from reference TRBV9 and TRBJ2-5): DSGVTQTPKHLITATGQRVTLRCSPRSGDLSVYWYQQSLDQGLQFLIQYYNGEERAKGNILERFSAQQFPDLHSELNLSSLELGDSALYFCASSAGTGGSKTQYFGPGTRLLVL.

The sample holds a few counts of this clone. In DNA, the CDR3 is TGTGCCAGCTCACCAGGGACAGGGATGTCGTATGGCTACACCTTC. This codes for CASSPGTGMSYGYTF. The genes are TRBV18 and TRBJ1-2, with 9 nucleotides matching TRBD1. Unmatched junction bases numbered 6, after V lost 2 bases and J lost 5 bases. This CDR3 region has 15 residues. The V gene's germline CDR1 is KGHSH and CDR2 LQKENI.

V usage is TRBV5-8 and J usage is TRBJ2-7, with D tentatively TRBD2 (6 bases). The germline gives CDR1 SGHTS, CDR2 YDEGEE. The CDR3 is 15 amino acids. V lost 6 bases and J lost 3, with 19 bases in between. This CDR3 reads CASTFGGASLYEQYF. Here the CDR3 DNA reads TGTGCCAGCACCTTCGGAGGGGCCTCTCTCTACGAGCAGTACTTC.

J is TRBJ2-1 and V is TRBV19; the match to TRBD1 covers 7 bases. The V gene end was trimmed by 4 bases and the J gene end by 12 bases; junction bases not matched to a gene: 9. The CDR3 spans 13 residues. CDR1 and CDR2 (germline): LNHDA, SQIVND (reference sequence). The CDR3 protein is CASSSAAGGGQFF. Here the CDR3 DNA reads TGTGCCAGTAGTAGCGCGGCAGGGGGTGGGCAGTTCTTC.

The CDR3 is CASSLPYGADTQYF. CDR3 nucleotide sequence: TGTGCCAGCAGCTTGCCATACGGGGCAGATACGCAGTATTTT. V gene TRBV5-6 combines with J gene TRBJ2-3, with D possibly being TRBD2 (5 bases). The CDR3 loop spans 14 amino acids. The germline V gene has CDR1 SGHDT and CDR2 YYEEEE. Trimming shortened V by 1 base and J by 4 bases, and 10 bases separated the two germline ends.

The chain has TRBV2 and TRBJ2-2, with TRBD1 matching over 7 bases. The junction had 4 bases not matched to a gene; V was cut back by 6 bases and J by 3 bases. Germline V gene data show CDR1 as SNHLY and CDR2 as FYNNEI. The CDR3 runs to 14 residues. The DNA for the CDR3 is TGTGCCAGCAGATGGCAGGGGGACACCGGGGAGCTGTTTTTT. Its protein product is CASRWQGDTGELFF.

This chain connects TRBV4-3 to TRBJ2-3; perhaps TRBD1 as D (5 bases). The CDR3 has 13 amino acids. Germline V gives CDR1 LGHNA, CDR2 YSLEER. V gave up 4 bases and J gave up 12 bases, with 17 bases separating them. The chain's CDR3 is CASSPTANGHQYF. The CDR3 region has the DNA TGCGCCAGCAGCCCGACCGCCAATGGACACCAGTATTTT.

The chain couples TRBV5-4 to TRBJ1-2; D is ambiguous. Per germline, CDR1 SGHNT and CDR2 YYREEE (reference sequence). V was pared by 3 bases and J by 5 bases, with 14 bases between. CDR3 length: 14 residues. The CDR3 is CASSSREGLYGYTF. CDR3 DNA sequence: TGTGCCAGCAGCTCCCGGGAGGGATTGTATGGCTACACCTTC.

This clone has a single count. The genes are TRBV5-5 and TRBJ1-2; D remains ambiguous. The germline V gene encodes CDR1 SGHKS and CDR2 YYEKEE (reference sequence). Trimming removed 1 base from V and 7 bases from J, with 11 bases in between. The CDR3 sequence is 13 residues long. CDR3 DNA sequence: TGTGCCAGCAGCTTGACTCCGACGGGTGGCTACACCTTC. Translating gives CASSLTPTGGYTF.

The chain carries TRBV18 and TRBJ2-3, with no clear D. V was cut by 1 base and J by 2 bases, with 4 bases left in between. Germline V gene lookup returns CDR1 KGHSH and CDR2 LQKENI. The CDR3 sequence is 13 residues long. The CDR3 region is CASSPRLTDTQYF. DNA of the CDR3: TGTGCCAGCTCACCACGGCTCACAGATACGCAGTATTTT.

This clone showed up many times. The chain employs TRBV6-5 and TRBJ2-2; 13 bases are shared with TRBD2. V was pared by 5 bases and J by 6 bases, with 3 bases of the junction left unmatched. Germline assignment: CDR1 MNHEY and CDR2 SVGAGI. CDR3 length: 15 residues. CDR3 sequence: CASSTSGGAPGELFF. The CDR3 region has the DNA TGTGCCAGCAGTACTAGCGGGGGGGCCCCCGGGGAGCTGTTTTTT.